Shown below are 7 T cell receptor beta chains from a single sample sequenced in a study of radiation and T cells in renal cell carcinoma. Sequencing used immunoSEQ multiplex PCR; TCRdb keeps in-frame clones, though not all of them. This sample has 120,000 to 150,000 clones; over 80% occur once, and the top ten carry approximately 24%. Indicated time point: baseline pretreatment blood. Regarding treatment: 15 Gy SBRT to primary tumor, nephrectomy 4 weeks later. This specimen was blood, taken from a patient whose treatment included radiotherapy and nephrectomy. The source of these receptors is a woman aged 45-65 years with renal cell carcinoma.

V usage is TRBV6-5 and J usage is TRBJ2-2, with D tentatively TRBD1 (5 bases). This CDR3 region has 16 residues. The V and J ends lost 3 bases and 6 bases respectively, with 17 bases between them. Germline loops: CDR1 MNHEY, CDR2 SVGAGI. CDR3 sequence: CASSYIYRRVAGELFF. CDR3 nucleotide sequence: TGTGCCAGCAGTTATATTTATCGCAGGGTGGCCGGGGAGCTGTTTTTT.

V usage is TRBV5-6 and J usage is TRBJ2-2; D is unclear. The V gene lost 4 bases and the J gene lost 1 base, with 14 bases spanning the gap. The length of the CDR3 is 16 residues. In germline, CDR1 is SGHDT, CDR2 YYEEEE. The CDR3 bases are TGTGCCAGCAGCCGCCATGGCAGCTTGAACACCGGGGAGCTGTTTTTT. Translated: CASSRHGSLNTGELFF. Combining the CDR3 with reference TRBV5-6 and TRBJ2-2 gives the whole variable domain DAGVTQSPTHLIKTRGQQVTLRCSPKSGHDTVSWYQQALGQGPQFIFQYYEEEERQRGNFPDRFSGHQFPNYSSELNVNALLLGDSALYLCASSRHGSLNTGELFFGEGSRLTVL.

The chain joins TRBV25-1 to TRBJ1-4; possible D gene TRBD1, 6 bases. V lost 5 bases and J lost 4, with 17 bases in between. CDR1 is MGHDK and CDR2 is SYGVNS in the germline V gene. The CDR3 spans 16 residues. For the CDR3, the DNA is TGTGCCAGCAGTCAAACGGACAGCACCTATAATGAAAAACTGTTTTTT. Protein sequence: CASSQTDSTYNEKLFF.

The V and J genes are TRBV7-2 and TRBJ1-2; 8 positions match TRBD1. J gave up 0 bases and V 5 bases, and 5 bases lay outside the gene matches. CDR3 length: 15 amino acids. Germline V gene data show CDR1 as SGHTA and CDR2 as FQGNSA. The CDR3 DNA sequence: TGTGCCAGCAGCAAAGGGACAGGATCTAACTATGGCTACACCTTC. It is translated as CASSKGTGSNYGYTF.

DNA of the CDR3: TGTGCCAGCTCAACTACTAGCGGGGGCCCAGATACGCAGTATTTT. As protein: CASSTTSGGPDTQYF. V usage is TRBV18 and J usage is TRBJ2-3, with 11 bases lining up with TRBD2. V trimming: 5 bases; J trimming: 4 bases; junction bases outside the gene matches: 5. CDR1 and CDR2 from the germline V gene are KGHSH and LQKENI. There are 15 residues in the CDR3.

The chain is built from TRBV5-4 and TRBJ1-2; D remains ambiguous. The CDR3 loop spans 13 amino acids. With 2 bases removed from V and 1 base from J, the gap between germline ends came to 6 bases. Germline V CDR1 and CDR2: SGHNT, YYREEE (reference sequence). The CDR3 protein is CASSLRVNYGYTF. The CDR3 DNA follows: TGTGCCAGCAGCTTACGGGTTAACTATGGCTACACCTTC.

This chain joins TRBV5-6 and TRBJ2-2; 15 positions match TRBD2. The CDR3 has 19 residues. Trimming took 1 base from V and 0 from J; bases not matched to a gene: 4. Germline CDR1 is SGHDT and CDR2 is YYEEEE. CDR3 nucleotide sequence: TGTGCCAGCAGCTTGTTGGGACTAGCGGGAGGCGCGAACACCGGGGAGCTGTTTTTT. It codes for CASSLLGLAGGANTGELFF.